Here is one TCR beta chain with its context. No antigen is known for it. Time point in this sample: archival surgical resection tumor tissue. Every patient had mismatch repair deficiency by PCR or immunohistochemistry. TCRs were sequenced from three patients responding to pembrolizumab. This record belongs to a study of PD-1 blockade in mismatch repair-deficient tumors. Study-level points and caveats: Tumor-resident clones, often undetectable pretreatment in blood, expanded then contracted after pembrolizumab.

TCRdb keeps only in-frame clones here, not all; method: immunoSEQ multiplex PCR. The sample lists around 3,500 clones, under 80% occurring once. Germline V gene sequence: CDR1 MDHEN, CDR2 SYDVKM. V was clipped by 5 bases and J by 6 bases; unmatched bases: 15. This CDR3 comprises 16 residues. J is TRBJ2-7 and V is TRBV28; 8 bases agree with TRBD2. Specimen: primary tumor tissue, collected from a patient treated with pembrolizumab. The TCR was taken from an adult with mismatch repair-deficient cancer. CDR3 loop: CASSPAPPAGGGEQYF. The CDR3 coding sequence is TGTGCCAGCAGTCCAGCGCCTCCGGCGGGAGGAGGCGAGCAGTACTTC.